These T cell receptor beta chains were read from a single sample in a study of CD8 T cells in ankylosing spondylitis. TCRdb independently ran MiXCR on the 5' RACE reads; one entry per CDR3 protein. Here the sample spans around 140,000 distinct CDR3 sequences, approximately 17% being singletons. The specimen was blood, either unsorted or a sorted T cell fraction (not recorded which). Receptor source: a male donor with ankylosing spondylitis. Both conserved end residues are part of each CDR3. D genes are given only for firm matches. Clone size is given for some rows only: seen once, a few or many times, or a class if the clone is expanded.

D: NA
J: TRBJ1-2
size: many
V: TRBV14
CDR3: CASSQDFGANYGYTF
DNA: TGTGCCAGCAGCCAAGATTTCGGGGCTAACTATGGCTACACCTTC

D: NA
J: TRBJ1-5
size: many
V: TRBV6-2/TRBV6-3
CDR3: CASSYSNALANQPQHF
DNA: TGTGCCAGCAGTTACTCTAACGCCCTAGCCAATCAGCCCCAGCATTTT

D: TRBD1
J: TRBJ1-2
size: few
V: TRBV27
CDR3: CASSSGQGGRGYTF
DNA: TGTGCCAGCAGTTCGGGACAGGGAGGAAGGGGCTACACCTTC

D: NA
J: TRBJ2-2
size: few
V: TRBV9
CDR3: CASNFWTAFVQPGELFF
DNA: TGTGCCAGCAATTTCTGGACAGCCTTCGTTCAGCCCGGGGAGCTGTTTTTT

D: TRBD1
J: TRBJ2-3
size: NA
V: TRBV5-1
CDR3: CASSSEGTGAITDTQYF
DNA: TGCGCCAGCAGCTCTGAGGGGACAGGGGCAATCACAGATACGCAGTATTTT

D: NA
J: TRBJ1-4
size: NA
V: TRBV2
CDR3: CASSEGTHQSEKLFF
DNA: TGTGCCAGCAGTGAGGGCACACACCAAAGTGAAAAACTGTTTTTT

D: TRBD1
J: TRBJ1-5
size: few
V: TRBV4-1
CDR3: CASSEGQYLSNQPQHF
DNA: TGCGCCAGCAGCGAGGGACAGTACTTGAGCAATCAGCCCCAGCATTTT

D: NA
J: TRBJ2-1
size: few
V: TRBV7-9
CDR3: CASSSSGTPYNEQFF
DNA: TGTGCCAGCAGCTCCTCAGGAACTCCTTACAATGAGCAGTTCTTC

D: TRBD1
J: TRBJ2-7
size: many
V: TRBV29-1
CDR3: CSVAGTGSYEQYF
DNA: TGCAGCGTTGCCGGGACAGGGTCCTACGAGCAGTACTTC

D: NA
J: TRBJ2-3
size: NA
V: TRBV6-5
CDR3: CASSSGHLGGTDTQYF
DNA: TGTGCCAGCAGTTCCGGACATCTAGGGGGCACAGATACGCAGTATTTT

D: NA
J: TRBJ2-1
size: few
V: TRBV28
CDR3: CASTHSPSKFF
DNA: TGTGCCAGCACCCACTCCCCATCCAAGTTCTTC

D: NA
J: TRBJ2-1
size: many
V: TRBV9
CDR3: CASSVEGRNNEQFF
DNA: TGTGCCAGCAGCGTAGAGGGTAGAAACAATGAGCAGTTCTTC

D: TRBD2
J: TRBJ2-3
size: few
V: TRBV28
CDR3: CASSLSVGLAGSDTQYF
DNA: TGTGCCAGCAGTTTATCAGTAGGGCTAGCGGGATCAGATACGCAGTATTTT